Each of the 9 T cell receptor beta chains below was sequenced from the same sample in a study of T cells in Graves' hyperthyroidism and ophthalmopathy. TCR beta CDR3 sequences were amplified from RNA transcripts. Using the HTBI primer set, a first-round RT-PCR was run on the TCR CDR3. Using its own MiXCR run on the multiplex PCR reads, TCRdb lists one record per CDR3 protein. The data contain 370,000 or so distinct CDR3 sequences, roughly 25% of them singletons. Sequencing was performed on blood. These TCRs come from a man aged 50-60 years with Graves' hyperthyroidism.

This clonotype has at least ten counts. The rearrangement joins TRBV6-2 or TRBV6-3 to TRBJ2-7; TRBD2 aligns across 7 bases. V lost 7 bases and J lost 4; bases outside the gene matches: 10. This CDR3 has 14 amino acids. The germline V gene has CDR1 MNHEY and CDR2 SVGEGT. In DNA form, the CDR3 reads TGTGCCAGCAATCTTGGGGAGGGCCCGTACGAGCAGTACTTC. It translates to CASNLGEGPYEQYF.

This clonotype showed up just a few times. This rearrangement joins TRBV28 to TRBJ1-2; D ambiguous. The CDR3 has 12 amino acids. V lost 5 bases to trimming and J lost 8 bases, with 12 bases between them. Germline V lookup: CDR1 MDHEN, CDR2 SYDVKM. CDR3 in amino acids: CASSTYRSGYTF. The CDR3, as DNA: TGTGCCAGCAGTACCTACAGAAGCGGCTACACCTTC.

The chain couples TRBV5-1 to TRBJ2-7, with D maybe TRBD1 (5 bases). CDR1 and CDR2 from the germline V gene are SGHRS and YFSETQ. CDR3 size: 15 residues. Trimming left V 7 bases short and J 1 base short, with 18 bases between. CDR3 in amino acids: CASSIFPDTSYEQYF. The DNA for the CDR3 is TGCGCCAGCTCAATCTTTCCGGACACTTCCTACGAGCAGTACTTC.

This clonotype was picked up a small number of times. The chain recombines TRBV13 with TRBJ2-7, with TRBD2 matching 9 bases. The CDR3 is 14 amino acids. The junction had 9 bases not matched to a gene; V was cut back by 6 bases and J by 6 bases. Germline-derived CDR1 and CDR2 are PRHDT and FYEKMQ (reference sequence). The CDR3 nucleotides read TGTGCCAGCAGTTCTAGCGGGACGGGTTCCGAGCAGTACTTC. The encoded protein is CASSSSGTGSEQYF.

This clonotype was detected many times. This sequence joins TRBV27 and TRBJ2-1; the match to TRBD1 covers 9 bases. Losses at the gene ends were 2 bases for V and 4 bases for J; bases not matched to a gene: 9. The CDR3 spans 17 residues. Germline V gene lookup returns CDR1 MNHEY and CDR2 SMNVEV (reference sequence). The CDR3 DNA reads as TGTGCCAGCAGTTTACCCCCCGGGACAGGGCTTTACAATGAGCAGTTCTTC. It encodes CASSLPPGTGLYNEQFF.

This clonotype was recorded at least ten times. The J gene is TRBJ1-1, the V gene TRBV27; D not certain. The CDR3 has 17 amino acids. Per germline, CDR1 MNHEY and CDR2 SMNVEV (reference sequence). V was cut by 1 base and J by 4 bases, with 19 bases left in between. In DNA form, the CDR3 reads TGTGCCAGCAGTTTATATGCCCGATCCCACACACCCACTGAAGCTTTCTTT. This encodes CASSLYARSHTPTEAFF.

The gene calls are TRBV30 and TRBJ2-7; 13 bases map to TRBD2. In germline, CDR1 is GTSNPN, CDR2 SVGIG (reference sequence). The CDR3 consists of 14 residues. V was pared by 0 bases and J by 5 bases, with 1 base of the junction left unmatched. CDR3 DNA sequence: TGTGCCTGGAGTGTTGGACTAGCGGGAGACGAGCAGTACTTC. Its translation: CAWSVGLAGDEQYF.

The table lists this clonotype with a few counts. The chain combines TRBV30 with TRBJ2-1; no reliable D call. The CDR3 is 11 amino acids. Germline V CDR1 and CDR2: GTSNPN, SVGIG (reference sequence). The ends were cut back, 0 bases at V and 4 bases at J, with 1 base in the middle. CDR3 DNA: TGTGCCTGGAGTGTTTACAATGAGCAGTTCTTC. This translates into CAWSVYNEQFF.

V is TRBV12-3 or TRBV12-4 and J is TRBJ2-2; TRBD2 aligns across 12 bases. The CDR3 contains 15 residues. Trimming took 3 bases from V and 8 from J; bases not matched to a gene: 4. The CDR3 nucleotides read TGTGCCAGCAGTTTGGGGACTAGCGGGCGAGGGGAGCTGTTTTTT. Translation gives CASSLGTSGRGELFF.